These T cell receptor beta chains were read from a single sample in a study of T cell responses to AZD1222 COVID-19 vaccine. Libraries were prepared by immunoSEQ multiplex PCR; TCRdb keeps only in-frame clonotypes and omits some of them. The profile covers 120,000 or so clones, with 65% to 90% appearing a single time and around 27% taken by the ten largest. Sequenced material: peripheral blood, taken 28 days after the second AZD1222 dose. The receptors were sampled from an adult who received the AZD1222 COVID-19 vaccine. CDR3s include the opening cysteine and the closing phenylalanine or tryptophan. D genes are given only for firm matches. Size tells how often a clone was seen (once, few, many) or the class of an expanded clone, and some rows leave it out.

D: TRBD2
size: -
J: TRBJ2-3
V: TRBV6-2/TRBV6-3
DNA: TGTGCCAGCAGTTTCTCCTCCCTAGCGGGGGGCCGAAGCACAGATACGCAGTATTTT
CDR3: CASSFSSLAGGRSTDTQYF

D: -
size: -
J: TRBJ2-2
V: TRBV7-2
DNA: TGTGCCAGCAGCTTAACAGGTGCCACCGGGGAGCTGTTTTTT
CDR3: CASSLTGATGELFF

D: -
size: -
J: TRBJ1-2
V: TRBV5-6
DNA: TGTGCCAGCACAGGGGTTGGCTATGGCTACACCTTC
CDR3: CASTGVGYGYTF

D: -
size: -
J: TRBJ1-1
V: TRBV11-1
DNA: TGTGCCAGCAGCTTAAGTGCAGGGGAGATGAACACTGAAGCTTTCTTT
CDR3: CASSLSAGEMNTEAFF

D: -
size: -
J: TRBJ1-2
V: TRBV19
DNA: TGTGCCAGTGCGAGTGGAGGGGTGGTTGACGGGACCTATGGCTACACCTTC
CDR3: CASASGGVVDGTYGYTF

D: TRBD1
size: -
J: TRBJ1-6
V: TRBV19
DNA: TGTGCCACCCGTTCCCGGGACAGGGGGCTGGAATCACCCCTCCACTTT
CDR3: CATRSRDRGLESPLHF

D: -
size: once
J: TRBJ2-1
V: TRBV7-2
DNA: TGTGCCAGCAGCTTAGACGGTTGGGGCAATGAGCAGTTCTTC
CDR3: CASSLDGWGNEQFF

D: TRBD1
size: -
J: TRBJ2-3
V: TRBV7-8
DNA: TGTGCCAGCAGCTCAGGACAGGGCACCGATACGCAGTATTTT
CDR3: CASSSGQGTDTQYF

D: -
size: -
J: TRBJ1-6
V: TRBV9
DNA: TGTGCCAGCAGCCTACATAATTCACCCCTCCACTTT
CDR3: CASSLHNSPLHF

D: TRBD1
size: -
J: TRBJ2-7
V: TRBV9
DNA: TGTGCCAGCAGCATCGAGACAGGGGGGTACGAGCAGTACTTC
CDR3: CASSIETGGYEQYF

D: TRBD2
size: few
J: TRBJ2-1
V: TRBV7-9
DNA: TGTGCCAGCAGCCCCCCATTTCGCGGGGGGAACGAGCAGTTCTTC
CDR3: CASSPPFRGGNEQFF

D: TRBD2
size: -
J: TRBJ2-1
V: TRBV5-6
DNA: TGTGCCAGCAGCTTCCGTAGCGGGGGCCTTTACAATGAGCAGTTCTTC
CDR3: CASSFRSGGLYNEQFF

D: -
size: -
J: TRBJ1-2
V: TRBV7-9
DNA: TGTGCCAGCAGCTTAGACCTTGGAATTAGCTATGGCTACACCTTC
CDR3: CASSLDLGISYGYTF

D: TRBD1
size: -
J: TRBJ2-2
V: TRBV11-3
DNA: TGTGCCAGCAGCATCACAGGGGGCGCGGGCACCGGGGAGCTGTTTTTT
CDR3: CASSITGGAGTGELFF

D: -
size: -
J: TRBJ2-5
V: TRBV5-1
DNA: TGCGCCAGCAGCATTGCCCATGAAGGGTACCAAGAGACCCAGTACTTC
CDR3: CASSIAHEGYQETQYF

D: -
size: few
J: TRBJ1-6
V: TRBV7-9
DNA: TGTGCCAGCAGCTTGGGCGATACCTATAATTCACCCCTCCACTTT
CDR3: CASSLGDTYNSPLHF

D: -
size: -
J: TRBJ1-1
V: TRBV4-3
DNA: TGCGCCAGCAGCCAAGAACGGGGGAACACTGAAGCTTTCTTT
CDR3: CASSQERGNTEAFF

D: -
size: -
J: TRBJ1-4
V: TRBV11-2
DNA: TGTGCCAGCAGCCTAGGAGGGGACGTTAATGAAAAACTGTTTTTT
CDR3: CASSLGGDVNEKLFF

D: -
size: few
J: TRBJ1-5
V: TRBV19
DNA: TGTGCCAGTTCACAGAGATACTATCAGCCCCAGCATTTT
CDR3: CASSQRYYQPQHF